This T cell receptor beta chain derives from a study of blood T cell repertoires in COVID-19. At the level of the study: Sources were T cells, B-cell-depleted T cells, or PBMCs; the material itself was cDNA or gDNA.

Trimming stripped 8 bases from V and 7 bases from J, with 15 bases between. The CDR3 length is 13 residues. Germline V gives CDR1 SNHLY, CDR2 FYNNEI. Clones were read by immunoSEQ multiplex PCR, and TCRdb kept only the in-frame ones, dropping some. The sample holds approximately 100,000 clones, 85% to 90% seen once. This TCR derives from an elderly woman with acute or convalescent COVID-19. The chain combines TRBV2 with TRBJ2-1, with D perhaps matching TRBD2 (7 bases). Specimen: peripheral blood. The CDR3 here is CASSLAGANEQFF. In DNA, the CDR3 is TGTGCCAGCTCTTTGGCGGGGGCTAATGAGCAGTTCTTC.